Listed below are T cell receptor beta chains from one sample, sequenced in a study of blood T cell repertoires in COVID-19. The repertoire was sequenced with immunoSEQ multiplex PCR; TCRdb's copy has only in-frame clones and lacks some. The table shows approximately 250,000 clones, with around 80% occurring only once. Input material: peripheral blood. The source of these receptors is a woman aged 35 to 49 who had recovered from COVID-19. The CDR3 runs from the conserved cysteine through the conserved F or W. The order of the fields is clone size, J gene, V gene, D gene, CDR3 protein, CDR3 DNA. D genes are given only for firm matches. Expanded clones are given a class, and other clones once, few, many or no size at all.

few	TRBJ1-5	TRBV19	-	CASTRPGGPGGQPQHF	TGTGCCAGTACCCGGCCAGGAGGGCCCGGTGGACAGCCCCAGCATTTT
-	TRBJ1-5	TRBV7-2	-	CASSPPGLGGQPQHF	TGTGCCAGCAGCCCCCCAGGGTTAGGCGGTCAGCCCCAGCATTTT
many	TRBJ1-1	TRBV4-2	TRBD1	CASSQEWTGVNTEAFF	TGTGCCAGCAGCCAAGAATGGACAGGAGTAAACACTGAAGCTTTCTTT
few	TRBJ2-7	TRBV7-8	-	CASSLGRSGEQYF	TGTGCCAGCAGCTTAGGGCGCTCGGGCGAGCAGTACTTC
-	TRBJ1-1	TRBV4-2	-	CASSPLTDMNTEAFF	TGTGCCAGCAGCCCATTGACAGATATGAACACTGAAGCTTTCTTT
-	TRBJ2-3	TRBV3-1/TRBV3-2	-	CASSQTREDTQYF	TGTGCCAGCAGCCAAACCCGGGAAGATACGCAGTATTTT
few	TRBJ1-2	TRBV4-3	-	CASSQSAATNYGYTF	TGCGCCAGCAGCCAATCCGCCGCTACTAACTATGGCTACACCTTC
-	TRBJ2-6	TRBV12-3/TRBV12-4	-	CASRDMLSVLTF	TGTGCCAGCAGGGACATGTTGAGCGTCCTGACTTTC
-	TRBJ1-3	TRBV6-5	-	CASRSTGLGNTIYF	TGTGCCAGCAGATCAACAGGGCTTGGAAACACCATATATTTT
-	TRBJ1-3	TRBV29-1	-	CSVGGQGNTIYF	TGCAGCGTTGGAGGGCAAGGAAACACCATATATTTT
-	TRBJ1-2	TRBV9	-	CASSVGQHNYGYTF	TGTGCCAGCAGCGTAGGACAGCATAACTATGGCTACACCTTC
-	TRBJ1-2	TRBV28	-	CASSPPAVQSYGYTF	TGTGCCAGCAGTCCCCCCGCAGTGCAGTCCTATGGCTACACCTTC
once	TRBJ1-2	TRBV4-3	TRBD1	CASSQDRDSSYYYGYTF	TGCGCCAGCAGCCAAGATAGGGACAGCTCCTACTACTATGGCTACACCTTC
-	TRBJ2-3	TRBV7-2	-	CASSSQATDTQYF	TGTGCCAGCAGCTCGCAGGCCACAGATACGCAGTATTTT
once	TRBJ2-3	TRBV3-1/TRBV3-2	-	CASSQSGDGTDTQYF	TGTGCCAGCAGCCAAAGTGGAGATGGCACAGATACGCAGTATTTT
-	TRBJ1-2	TRBV5-1	-	CASSLTVGNYGYTF	TGCGCCAGCAGCTTGACCGTCGGTAACTATGGCTACACCTTC
-	TRBJ1-1	TRBV11-3	-	CASSPRQNTEAFF	TGTGCCAGCAGCCCCCGACAAAACACTGAAGCTTTCTTT
-	TRBJ1-2	TRBV9	-	CASSVGSYGYTF	TGTGCCAGCAGCGTAGGCAGCTATGGCTACACCTTC
-	TRBJ1-1	TRBV6-2/TRBV6-3	TRBD1	CASSFNRGLPFF	TGTGCCAGCAGTTTTAACAGGGGATTGCCTTTCTTT
-	TRBJ2-7	TRBV6-2/TRBV6-3	-	CASSYGLRYEQYF	TGTGCCAGCAGTTACGGGCTCCGCTACGAGCAGTACTTC
-	TRBJ1-2	TRBV18	-	CASSPIEAENYGYTF	TGTGCCAGCTCACCGATTGAGGCCGAGAACTATGGCTACACCTTC
-	TRBJ1-1	TRBV12-3/TRBV12-4	TRBD1	CASKTRTGLAFF	TGTGCCAGCAAGACTCGGACAGGGCTAGCTTTCTTT
-	TRBJ1-4	TRBV2	TRBD1	CASRRSPTGWAEKLFF	TGTGCCAGCAGGCGCTCCCCGACAGGGTGGGCTGAAAAATTGTTTTTT
-	TRBJ1-2	TRBV28	-	CASSPRGSDYGYTF	TGTGCCAGCAGTCCCCGAGGGAGTGACTATGGCTACACCTTC
-	TRBJ1-6	TRBV3-1/TRBV3-2	TRBD1	CASSQSGQGSRSPLHF	TGTGCCAGCAGCCAATCGGGACAGGGGTCGAGGTCACCCCTCCACTTT
-	TRBJ2-3	TRBV5-4	TRBD1	CASSLVGTGGADTQYF	TGTGCCAGCAGCTTGGTGGGGACAGGGGGCGCAGATACGCAGTATTTT
-	TRBJ1-1	TRBV2	-	CASRGTPDAFF	TGTGCCAGCAGGGGGACACCCGACGCTTTCTTT
-	TRBJ2-1	TRBV7-9	TRBD1	CASSRTPGQGGHEQFF	TGTGCCAGCAGCCGCACCCCGGGACAGGGGGGTCATGAGCAGTTCTTC
-	TRBJ1-2	TRBV9	TRBD1	CASSPRPALGDRVLYGYTF	TGTGCCAGCAGCCCTAGACCCGCTTTGGGGGACAGGGTCCTCTATGGCTACACCTTC
-	TRBJ1-2	TRBV7-9	-	CASSLIPGYGYTF	TGTGCCAGCAGCTTAATACCGGGGTATGGCTACACCTTC
-	TRBJ2-5	TRBV3-1/TRBV3-2	TRBD2	CASSRDSGGAGETQYF	TGTGCCAGCAGCCGCGATAGCGGGGGGGCCGGTGAGACCCAGTACTTC
-	TRBJ1-4	TRBV29-1	TRBD1	CSVRTGGGKLFF	TGCAGCGTCAGGACAGGTGGGGGAAAACTGTTTTTT
-	TRBJ1-2	TRBV6-1	-	CASSEGYGLLEGYGYTF	TGTGCCAGCAGTGAAGGTTACGGACTCCTGGAAGGATATGGCTACACCTTC
-	TRBJ2-2	TRBV2	-	CASMFERWDFDTGELFF	TGTGCCAGCATGTTCGAACGATGGGACTTTGACACCGGGGAGCTGTTTTTT
-	TRBJ1-4	TRBV9	-	CASSVTGGPNEKLFF	TGTGCCAGCAGCGTTACAGGAGGGCCTAATGAAAAACTGTTTTTT
-	TRBJ2-3	TRBV7-2	TRBD2	CASSLRAGGRTDTQYF	TGTGCCAGCAGCTTAAGAGCGGGGGGACGCACAGATACGCAGTATTTT
-	TRBJ1-3	TRBV6-5	TRBD1	CASSYGTGSSGNTIYF	TGTGCCAGCAGTTACGGGACAGGAAGCTCTGGAAACACCATATATTTT
-	TRBJ2-1	TRBV13	TRBD2	CASSFSGTSAYNEQFF	TGTGCCAGCAGCTTCTCCGGGACTAGCGCCTACAATGAGCAGTTCTTC
-	TRBJ2-7	TRBV3-1/TRBV3-2	TRBD2	CASSRDYYEQYF	TGTGCCAGCAGCCGGGACTACTACGAGCAGTACTTC
-	TRBJ1-1	TRBV7-8	TRBD1	CAETNTGDHTEAFF	TGTGCCGAGACCAATACAGGGGATCACACTGAAGCTTTCTTT
-	TRBJ2-3	TRBV5-5	-	CASSSTGTSTDTQYF	TGTGCCAGCAGCTCCACCGGGACATCCACAGATACGCAGTATTTT